Following are 7 T cell receptor beta chains from one sample sequenced in a study of T-cell reconstitution after alpha-beta-depleted transplantation in children. For TCRbeta, the library was prepared with unique molecular identifiers. Via MiXCR, TCRdb re-called the PCR reads, giving one row per CDR3 protein. The table has about 170,000 distinct CDR3 sequences, 11% seen once. Sequenced here: PBMCs, sampled before TCRalphabeta/CD19-depleted stem cell transplant. Receptors originate from a boy aged 2 to 10 with acute myeloid leukemia, due to receive a stem cell transplant.

This clonotype appeared many times. This rearrangement joins TRBV20-1 to TRBJ1-2; D gene ambiguous. Germline V gene lookup returns CDR1 DFQATT and CDR2 SNEGSKA (reference sequence). The CDR3 extends over 13 amino acids. V was trimmed by 6 bases and J by 6 bases, leaving 17 bases between them. The CDR3 sequence: CSAPWQDRDGYTF. The CDR3 nucleotides read TGCAGTGCACCCTGGCAGGATCGAGATGGCTACACCTTC.

Many counts were recorded for this clonotype. This chain connects TRBV5-6 to TRBJ2-7, with a tentative D call TRBD2 (5 bases). CDR1 and CDR2 from the germline V gene are SGHDT and YYEEEE. V was pared by 2 bases and J by 0 bases, with 6 bases between. CDR3 length: 13 amino acids. In nucleotides, the CDR3 is TGTGCCAGCAGCTTAGAGGGCTCCTACGAGCAGTACGTC. Amino acids: CASSLEGSYEQYV.

This clonotype occurred many times. The chain employs TRBV3-1 and TRBJ1-5, with TRBD1 identical over 10 bases. V was clipped by 5 bases and J by 6 bases; unmatched bases: 7. This CDR3 has 15 amino acids. Germline V gene sequence: CDR1 LGHDT, CDR2 YNNKEL (reference sequence). CDR3 coding DNA: TGTGCCAGCAGCGCGACAGGGGGCGACGGTCAGCCCCAGCATTTT. Encoded protein: CASSATGGDGQPQHF.

This clonotype was counted ten times or more. V gene TRBV19 combines with J gene TRBJ2-7, with D possibly matching TRBD1 (5 bases). Deletions cut 8 bases from V and 0 bases from J, with 14 bases between. Germline values: CDR1 LNHDA, CDR2 SQIVND (reference sequence). CDR3 size: 14 residues. This CDR3 is CASSIWGASYEQYF. The CDR3 DNA is TGTGCCAGTTCGATATGGGGCGCCTCCTACGAGCAGTACTTC.

At least ten counts were recorded for this clonotype. The rearrangement links TRBV24-1 to TRBJ2-1; maybe TRBD1 (6 bases). CDR1 is KGHDR and CDR2 is SFDVKD in the germline V gene. V gave up 7 bases and J gave up 0 bases, with 21 bases separating them. The length of the CDR3 is 18 residues. In DNA, the CDR3 is TGTGCCACCAGGGGGCCCTACAGGGAACGGGGCTCCTACAATGAGCAGTTCTTC. This gives the protein CATRGPYRERGSYNEQFF.

This clonotype appeared many times. This chain uses TRBV11-3 with TRBJ2-5, with 12 nucleotides matching TRBD2. The ends lost 3 bases at V and 5 bases at J; junction bases unmatched: 16. The V gene's germline CDR1 is SGHNT and CDR2 YENEEA. The CDR3 consists of 19 residues. CDR3 DNA sequence: TGTGCCAGCAGCTTCCTGCGATCACCTAGCGGGAGGGCCACGGAGACCCAGTACTTC. Translated, it gives CASSFLRSPSGRATETQYF.

At least ten counts were recorded for this clonotype. The CDR3 sequence: CASREGLAGVTGELFF. For the CDR3, the DNA is TGTGCCAGCAGGGAGGGACTAGCGGGAGTCACCGGGGAGCTGTTTTTT. This chain joins TRBV9 and TRBJ2-2; TRBD2 aligns across 14 bases. Germline V lookup: CDR1 SGDLS, CDR2 YYNGEE. This CDR3 is built from 16 residues. V gave up 5 bases and J gave up 4 bases; unmatched junction bases: 4.